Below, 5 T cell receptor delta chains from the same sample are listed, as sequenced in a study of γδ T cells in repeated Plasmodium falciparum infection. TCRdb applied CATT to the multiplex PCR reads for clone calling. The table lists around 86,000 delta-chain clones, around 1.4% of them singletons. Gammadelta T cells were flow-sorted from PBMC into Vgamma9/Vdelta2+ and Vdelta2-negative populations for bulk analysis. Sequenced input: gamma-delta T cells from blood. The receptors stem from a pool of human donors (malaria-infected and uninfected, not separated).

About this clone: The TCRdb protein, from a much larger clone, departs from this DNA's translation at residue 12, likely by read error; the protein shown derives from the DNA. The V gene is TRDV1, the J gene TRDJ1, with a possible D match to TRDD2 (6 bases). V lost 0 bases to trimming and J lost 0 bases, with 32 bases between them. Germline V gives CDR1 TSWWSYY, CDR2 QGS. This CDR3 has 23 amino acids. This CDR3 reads CALGELGFFLPKSRGRYTDKLIF. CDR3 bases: TGTGCTCTTGGGGAACTAGGATTCTTCCTGCCCAAGTCTCGGGGACGATACACCGATAAACTCATCTTT.

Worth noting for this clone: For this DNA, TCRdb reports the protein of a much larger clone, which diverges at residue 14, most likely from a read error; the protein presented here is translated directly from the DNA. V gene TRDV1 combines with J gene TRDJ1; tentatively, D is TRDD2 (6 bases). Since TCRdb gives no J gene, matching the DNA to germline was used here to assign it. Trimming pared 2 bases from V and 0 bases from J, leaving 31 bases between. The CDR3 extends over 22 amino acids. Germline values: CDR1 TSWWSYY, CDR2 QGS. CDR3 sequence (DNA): TGTGCTCTTGGGGAAGAGTCCCCTCCTACCTCTGCTAGCCCTCCGTACACCGATAAACTCATCTTT. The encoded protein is CALGEESPPTSASPPYTDKLIF.

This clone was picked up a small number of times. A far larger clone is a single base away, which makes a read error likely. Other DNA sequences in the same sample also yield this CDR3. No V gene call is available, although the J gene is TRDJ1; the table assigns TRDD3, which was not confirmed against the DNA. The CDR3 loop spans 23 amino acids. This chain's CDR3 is CALGEPQSFPPNWGIAPADKLIF. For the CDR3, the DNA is TGTGCTCTTGGGGAACCGCAATCCTTCCCTCCAAACTGGGGGATAGCCCCCGCCGATAAGCTCATCTTT.

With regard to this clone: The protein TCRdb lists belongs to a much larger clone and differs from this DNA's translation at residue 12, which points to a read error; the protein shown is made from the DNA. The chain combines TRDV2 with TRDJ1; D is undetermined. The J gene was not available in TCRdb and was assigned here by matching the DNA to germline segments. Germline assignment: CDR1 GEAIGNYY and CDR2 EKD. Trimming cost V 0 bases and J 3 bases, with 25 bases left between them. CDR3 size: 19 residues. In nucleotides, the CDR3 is TGTGCCTGTGACACCGTCGGCCTCGAGGGTGGGACAAGGGCCGATAAACTCATCTTT. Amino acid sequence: CACDTVGLEGGTRADKLIF.

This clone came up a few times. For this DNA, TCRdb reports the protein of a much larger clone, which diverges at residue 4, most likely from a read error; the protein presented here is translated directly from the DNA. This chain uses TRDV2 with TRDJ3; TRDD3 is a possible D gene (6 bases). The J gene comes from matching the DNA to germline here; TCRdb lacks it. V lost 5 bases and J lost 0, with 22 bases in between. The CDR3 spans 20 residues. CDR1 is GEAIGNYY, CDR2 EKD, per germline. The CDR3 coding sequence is TGTGCCTGTGGCACTCTGTGGGGGGCGAGGAGCTCCTGGGACACCCGACAGATGTTTTTC. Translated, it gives CACGTLWGARSSWDTRQMFF.